The subject of this entry is one T cell receptor (beta chain). From germline, CDR1 is LNHDA and CDR2 SQIVND (reference sequence). The CDR3 totals 13 residues. J gave up 7 bases and V 4 bases, and 6 bases lay outside the gene matches. This sample was included in a study of blood T cell repertoires in COVID-19. Original data processing: Amplification of reference gene primers was used by the study to estimate nucleated cell counts. Method: immunoSEQ multiplex PCR; TCRdb's copy keeps in-frame clones and lacks some. D and trimming come from the DNA, and the V and J calls and clone size come from that table. The sample records about 250,000 clones, roughly 85% being singletons.

The origin of this receptor is a woman aged 45-59 years with acute COVID-19. The J gene is TRBJ1-2, the V gene TRBV19, with 7 bases identical to TRBD1. Sequenced input: PBMCs or T cells enriched from blood (not recorded which). The CDR3 coding sequence is TGTGCCAGTAGTAACACAGGGGTAGGTGGCTACACCTTC. This gives the protein CASSNTGVGGYTF.